A single sample gave rise to the 32 T cell receptor beta chains below, sequenced in a study of shared clonotypes between healthy human individuals. The data were produced by immunoSEQ multiplex PCR, yet TCRdb's version contains in-frame clones alone and is incomplete. The sample carries roughly 770,000 clones, about 96% recorded once. Naive CD8 populations comprised CD45RO-negative cells positively selected for CCR7, excluding terminally differentiated effector memory CD45RA+ cells. The sequencing sample was made of naive CD8+ T cells sorted from blood. Receptors were obtained from a man aged 30 to 45 in good health.

V gene TRBV21-1 combines with J gene TRBJ1-2; the table assigns TRBD1, which was not confirmed against the DNA. TRBV21-1 is classified as a pseudogene. The CDR3 has 18 amino acids. This CDR3 is CASSQWAGGQGANYGYTF. Written as DNA, the CDR3 is TGTGCCAGCAGCCAATGGGCAGGGGGCCAGGGGGCTAACTATGGCTACACCTTC.

J is TRBJ2-2 and V is TRBV7-6; D gene uncertain. This CDR3 has 16 amino acids. From germline, CDR1 is SGHVS and CDR2 FNYEAQ. The germline V and J ends were trimmed by 1 base and 1 base, with 10 bases remaining between them. CDR3 in DNA: TGTGCCAGCAGCTTAGTAACACAGCTGAACACCGGGGAGCTGTTTTTT. It translates to CASSLVTQLNTGELFF.

The V gene is TRBV19, the J gene TRBJ2-3; D is ambiguous. Germline CDR1 is LNHDA and CDR2 is SQIVND (reference sequence). Trimming took off 1 base at V and 0 bases at J, with 8 bases between the two ends. The CDR3 is 15 amino acids. The CDR3 DNA is TGTGCCAGTAGTATAGCGGCCAGAAGCACAGATACGCAGTATTTT. Protein: CASSIAARSTDTQYF.

V usage is TRBV2 and J usage is TRBJ2-3, with no clear D. Germline V lookup: CDR1 SNHLY, CDR2 FYNNEI. The CDR3 is 14 residues long. V was clipped by 1 base and J by 2 bases, with 7 bases between them. The CDR3 DNA is TGTGCCAGCAGTGAAGTGGAAATCACAGATACGCAGTATTTT. It is translated as CASSEVEITDTQYF.

V is TRBV4-1 and J is TRBJ1-1; weak D call: TRBD1 (5 bases). Germline loops: CDR1 MGHRA, CDR2 YSYEKL. This CDR3 is 19 amino acids long. V lost 4 bases and J 6 bases, leaving 30 bases between the germline ends. The chain's CDR3 is CASSPTGGAGRGETSEAFF. CDR3 nucleotide sequence: TGCGCCAGCAGCCCGACCGGCGGAGCCGGCAGAGGGGAAACCTCTGAAGCTTTCTTT.

The rearrangement uses TRBV6-6 and TRBJ2-2, with 8 nucleotides matching TRBD2. Looked up from germline, CDR1 is MNHNY and CDR2 is SVGAGI (reference sequence). The J segment lost 0 bases and the V segment lost 8 bases, leaving 2 bases of the junction unmatched. This CDR3 has 14 residues. The CDR3 sequence is CASAGGPNTGELFF. CDR3 in DNA: TGTGCCAGCGCGGGAGGTCCGAACACCGGGGAGCTGTTTTTT.

This sequence joins TRBV28 and TRBJ2-3; a weak D match, TRBD1 (5 bases). Between the trimmed V and J ends, which lost 2 bases and 3 bases, there was a span of 6 bases. The CDR3 has 13 residues. CDR1 is MDHEN and CDR2 is SYDVKM in the germline V gene. DNA of the CDR3: TGTGCCAGCAGTTTACAGGGAACAGATACGCAGTATTTT. The encoded protein is CASSLQGTDTQYF.

The J gene is TRBJ2-1, the V gene TRBV27; 12 nucleotides align to TRBD1. CDR1 is MNHEY and CDR2 is SMNVEV in the germline V gene (reference sequence). CDR3 length: 16 amino acids. The V gene end was trimmed by 4 bases and the J gene end by 7 bases; junction bases not matched to a gene: 8. CDR3 amino acids: CASSYTGTGGWNEQFF. CDR3 sequence (DNA): TGTGCCAGCAGTTACACCGGGACAGGGGGCTGGAATGAGCAGTTCTTC.

A few counts support this clone. Here the CDR3 DNA reads TGCGCCAGCAGCCTTGGGCACAGGGCCTACGAGCAGTACTTC. This encodes CASSLGHRAYEQYF. The chain is built from TRBV4-3 and TRBJ2-7; TRBD1 is a possible D gene (6 bases). CDR1 and CDR2 from the germline V gene are LGHNA and YSLEER. CDR3 size: 14 residues. Trimming stripped 4 bases from V and 2 bases from J, with 12 bases between.

As concerns this clone: In the same sample, other DNA sequences code for this CDR3. V usage is TRBV4-3 and J usage is TRBJ2-7; the match to TRBD1 covers 9 bases. With V trimmed by 4 bases and J by 4 bases, 5 bases remained unmatched. Germline CDR1 reads LGHNA; CDR2 reads YSLEER. The CDR3 is made up of 14 amino acids. The CDR3 DNA sequence: TGCGCCAGCAGCCCCGGGACAGGGAGTTACGAGCAGTACTTC. Translated: CASSPGTGSYEQYF.

The chain combines TRBV5-1 with TRBJ2-1; D not resolved. Trimming shortened V by 1 base and J by 7 bases, and 18 bases separated the two germline ends. CDR1 and CDR2 (germline): SGHRS, YFSETQ. The CDR3 contains 16 residues. The CDR3 region is CASSLSGQERWNEQFF. CDR3 in DNA: TGCGCCAGCAGCTTGAGTGGTCAGGAGCGTTGGAATGAGCAGTTCTTC.

The chain employs TRBV29-1 and TRBJ1-2, with 10 bases lining up with TRBD1. The CDR3 is made up of 18 amino acids. CDR1 is SQVTM, CDR2 ANQGSEA, per germline. After removal of 2 bases from V and 3 bases from J, the junction contained 15 bases not matched to a gene. CDR3 sequence: CSVERAGRTGGKDYGYTF. In nucleotides, the CDR3 is TGCAGCGTTGAAAGGGCGGGGAGGACAGGGGGGAAAGACTATGGCTACACCTTC.

The V gene is TRBV7-9, the J gene TRBJ2-7; D might be TRBD2 (5 bases). CDR1 is SEHNR, CDR2 FQNEAQ, per germline (reference sequence). V dropped 6 bases and J dropped 2 bases, with 14 bases sitting between them. There are 14 residues in the CDR3. The CDR3 sequence: CASSPSGGTYEQYF. CDR3 bases: TGTGCCAGCAGTCCCAGCGGAGGAACCTACGAGCAGTACTTC.

The rearrangement joins TRBV29-1 to TRBJ1-1; tentative D call: TRBD1 (5 bases). Germline lookup yields CDR1 SQVTM and CDR2 ANQGSEA. Trimming took off 7 bases at V and 3 bases at J, with 18 bases between the two ends. The CDR3 loop spans 14 amino acids. For the CDR3, the DNA is TGCAGCGCCCCGAGGGAGGGGACGTACACTGAAGCTTTCTTT. This translates into CSAPREGTYTEAFF. Variable domain in full (rest from reference TRBV29-1 and TRBJ1-1): SAVISQKPSRDICQRGTSLTIQCQVDSQVTMMFWYRQQPGQSLTLIATANQGSEATYESGFVIDKFPISRPNLTFSTLTVSNMSPEDSSIYLCSAPREGTYTEAFFGQGTRLTVV.

The genes are TRBV5-6 and TRBJ2-2; D possibly corresponds to TRBD2 (6 bases). Germline CDR1 SGHDT, CDR2 YYEEEE. The CDR3 covers 17 residues. The ends were cut back, 4 bases at V and 8 bases at J, with 24 bases in the middle. CDR3 DNA sequence: TGTGCCAGCAGCGACACCACAACCCTACTAGCTACGGGGGAGCTGTTTTTT. Its translation is CASSDTTTLLATGELFF.

The J gene is TRBJ2-3, the V gene TRBV27; 9 bases are a match to TRBD2. Trimming took 4 bases from V and 1 from J; bases not matched to a gene: 6. This CDR3 is 16 amino acids long. In germline, CDR1 is MNHEY, CDR2 SMNVEV (reference sequence). The chain's CDR3 is CASSSPGTSRTDTQYF. The CDR3 DNA reads TGTGCCAGCAGTTCCCCCGGGACTAGCCGCACAGATACGCAGTATTTT.

The CDR3 coding sequence is TGTGCCTGGAGTGACGATTGGGGTTCTCGGGAGACCCAGTACTTC. Translated, it gives CAWSDDWGSRETQYF. This sequence joins TRBV30 and TRBJ2-5, with no clear D. Germline V gives CDR1 GTSNPN, CDR2 SVGIG (reference sequence). There are 15 residues in the CDR3. V was pared by 1 base and J by 5 bases, with 17 bases between.

The CDR3 spells CASSLRLAGQHNEQFF. The DNA of the CDR3 is TGTGCCAGCAGCCTCCGGCTAGCGGGACAACACAATGAGCAGTTCTTC. The rearrangement joins TRBV4-2 to TRBJ2-1; 9 bases are a match to TRBD2. Germline values: CDR1 LGHNA, CDR2 YNFKEQ. The CDR3 loop spans 16 amino acids. V gave up 4 bases and J gave up 5 bases; unmatched junction bases: 9.

This sequence joins TRBV29-1 and TRBJ2-1, with unresolved D. Trimming took off 2 bases at V and 6 bases at J, with 11 bases between the two ends. The CDR3 contains 13 residues. Germline-derived CDR1 and CDR2 are SQVTM and ANQGSEA. The CDR3 nucleotides are TGCAGCGTTGAATTTGTGGCTATCAATGAGCAGTTCTTC. Amino acids: CSVEFVAINEQFF.

V is TRBV28 and J is TRBJ2-7; possible D gene TRBD2, 5 bases. The CDR3 is 15 residues long. Trimming removed 6 bases at V and 2 bases at J, with 17 bases between. Germline CDR1 is MDHEN and CDR2 is SYDVKM. CDR3 region: CASSYSVRKPYEQYF. In DNA, the CDR3 is TGTGCCAGCAGCTATAGCGTACGGAAACCCTACGAGCAGTACTTC.

CDR3 residues: CASSSGSGVVEQFF. For the CDR3, the DNA is TGTGCCAGCAGCTCCGGCTCGGGAGTTGTTGAGCAGTTCTTC. This sequence joins TRBV11-2 and TRBJ2-1, with D possibly TRBD2 on 6 matching bases. Germline V lookup: CDR1 SGHAT, CDR2 FQNNGV. Trimming took off 4 bases at V and 9 bases at J, with 16 bases between the two ends. There are 14 residues in the CDR3.

The rearrangement uses TRBV27 and TRBJ2-7, with TRBD1 identical over 7 bases. This CDR3 has 15 residues. V was pared by 1 base and J by 2 bases, with 5 bases of the junction left unmatched. The germline V gene encodes CDR1 MNHEY and CDR2 SMNVEV (reference sequence). The CDR3 loop reads CASSLYGTATYEQYF. CDR3 sequence (DNA): TGTGCCAGCAGTTTATATGGGACAGCAACCTACGAGCAGTACTTC.

In regard to this clone: The same CDR3 also results from other DNA sequences found in this sample. J is TRBJ2-7 and V is TRBV4-1; weak D call: TRBD2 (5 bases). This CDR3 is built from 14 residues. Germline CDR1 MGHRA, CDR2 YSYEKL. V lost 0 bases, J lost 3 bases, and 9 bases lay in between. CDR3 protein: CASSQDRGVYEQYF. The CDR3 DNA reads as TGCGCCAGCAGCCAAGATCGGGGAGTCTACGAGCAGTACTTC.

A single count supports this clone. The chain carries TRBV11-2 and TRBJ1-2; 7 nucleotides match TRBD1. This CDR3 is built from 15 residues. Germline assignment: CDR1 SGHAT and CDR2 FQNNGV. V lost 1 base, J lost 8 bases, and 10 bases stayed unmatched. As DNA, the CDR3 is TGTGCCAGCAGCTTAGGCGACAGGGATGGACGAGGCTACACCTTC. Protein: CASSLGDRDGRGYTF.

The DNA of the CDR3 is TGTGCCAGCTTACTAGGTCGGCAGGGAGAGGGAGAGACCCAGTACTTC. It encodes CASLLGRQGEGETQYF. The rearrangement links TRBV28 to TRBJ2-5, with D perhaps being TRBD1 or TRBD2 (5 bases each). Germline CDR1 and CDR2: MDHEN and SYDVKM. This CDR3 has 16 residues. Trimming shortened V by 8 bases and J by 4 bases, and 23 bases separated the two germline ends.

This sequence joins TRBV27 and TRBJ2-2; TRBD1 is a possible D gene (6 bases). This CDR3 has 13 residues. Germline V gene data show CDR1 as MNHEY and CDR2 as SMNVEV (reference sequence). Trimming left V 2 bases short and J 6 bases short, with 7 bases between. CDR3 DNA: TGTGCCAGCAGTTTAGAGGGGGCCGGGGAGCTGTTTTTT. This translates into CASSLEGAGELFF.

This chain joins TRBV7-9 and TRBJ2-7, with TRBD2 identical over 7 bases. CDR1 and CDR2 (germline): SEHNR, FQNEAQ (reference sequence). CDR3 length: 13 amino acids. Trimming cost V 1 base and J 6 bases; bases outside gene matches: 3. The CDR3 protein is CASSLVGEGEQYF. The CDR3 region has the DNA TGTGCCAGCAGCTTAGTGGGGGAGGGCGAGCAGTACTTC.

Concerning this clone itself: This CDR3 is also generated by other DNA sequences in the sample. The gene calls are TRBV9 and TRBJ1-1, with D unresolved. Germline assignment: CDR1 SGDLS and CDR2 YYNGEE. The V end was cut by 0 bases, the J end by 1 base, with 4 bases between. The CDR3 sequence is 13 residues long. In nucleotides, the CDR3 is TGTGCCAGCAGCGTAGTTTCGAACACTGAAGCTTTCTTT. As protein: CASSVVSNTEAFF.

This CDR3 is CASNEHGTSRSPQHF. CDR3 sequence (DNA): TGTGCCAGCAACGAGCATGGGACAAGCCGAAGTCCCCAGCATTTT. V usage is TRBV9 and J usage is TRBJ1-5, with D possibly TRBD1 on 6 matching bases. The CDR3 contains 15 residues. CDR1 and CDR2 (germline): SGDLS, YYNGEE. The germline V and J ends were trimmed by 6 bases and 10 bases, with 23 bases remaining between them.

The chain carries TRBV15 and TRBJ1-5; D possibly corresponds to TRBD1 (6 bases). Germline lookup yields CDR1 LNHNV and CDR2 YYDKDF (reference sequence). V lost 8 bases to trimming and J lost 0 bases, with 14 bases between them. The CDR3 length is 15 residues. CDR3 sequence reads: CATPGVGYSNQPQHF. CDR3 nucleotide sequence: TGTGCCACCCCAGGGGTCGGGTATAGCAATCAGCCCCAGCATTTT.

The chain carries TRBV19 and TRBJ1-2, with D maybe TRBD1 (5 bases). The CDR3 loop spans 14 amino acids. From germline, CDR1 is LNHDA and CDR2 SQIVND (reference sequence). The V end was cut by 4 bases, the J end by 4 bases, with 13 bases between. DNA for the CDR3: TGTGCCAGTAGTACACCGACAGCCTCCTATGGCTACACCTTC. Protein sequence: CASSTPTASYGYTF.

The chain recombines TRBV7-2 with TRBJ2-7; D possibly corresponds to TRBD1 (6 bases). The length of the CDR3 is 18 residues. The germline V gene encodes CDR1 SGHTA and CDR2 FQGNSA. V gave up 4 bases and J gave up 1 base, with 23 bases separating them. The CDR3 DNA is TGTGCCAGCAGCTCCCCTGGGTCCGGGACACATCATTCCTACGAGCAGTACTTC. Protein product: CASSSPGSGTHHSYEQYF.